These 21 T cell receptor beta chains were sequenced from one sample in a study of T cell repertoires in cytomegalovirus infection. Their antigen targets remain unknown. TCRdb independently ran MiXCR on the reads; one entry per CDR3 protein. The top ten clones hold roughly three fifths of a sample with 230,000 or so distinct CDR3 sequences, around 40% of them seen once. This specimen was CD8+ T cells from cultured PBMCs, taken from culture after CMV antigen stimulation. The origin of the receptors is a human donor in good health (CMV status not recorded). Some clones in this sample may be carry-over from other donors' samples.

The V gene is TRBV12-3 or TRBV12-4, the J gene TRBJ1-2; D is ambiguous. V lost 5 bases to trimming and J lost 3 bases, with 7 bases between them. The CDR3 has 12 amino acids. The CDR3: CASSPGYYGYTF. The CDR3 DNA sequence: TGTGCCAGCAGTCCGGGGTACTATGGCTACACCTTC.

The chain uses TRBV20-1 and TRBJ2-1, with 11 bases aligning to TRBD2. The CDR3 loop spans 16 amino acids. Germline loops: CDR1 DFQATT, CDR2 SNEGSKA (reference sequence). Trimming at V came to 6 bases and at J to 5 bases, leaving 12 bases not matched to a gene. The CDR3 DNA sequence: TGCAGTGCCCTTGGGGGACTAGCGGTAAGGAACAATGAGCAGTTCTTC. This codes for CSALGGLAVRNNEQFF.

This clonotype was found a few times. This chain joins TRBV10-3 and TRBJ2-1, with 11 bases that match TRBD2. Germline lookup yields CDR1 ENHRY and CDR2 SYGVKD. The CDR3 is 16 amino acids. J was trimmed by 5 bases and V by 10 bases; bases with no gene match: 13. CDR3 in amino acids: CATLGASGGTNNEQFF. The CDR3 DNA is TGTGCCACCCTCGGGGCTAGCGGGGGGACTAACAATGAGCAGTTCTTC.

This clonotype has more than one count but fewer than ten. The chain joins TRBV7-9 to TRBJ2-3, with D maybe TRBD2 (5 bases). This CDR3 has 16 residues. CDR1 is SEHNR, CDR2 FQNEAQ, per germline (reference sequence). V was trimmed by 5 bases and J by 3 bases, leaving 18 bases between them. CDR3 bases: TGTGCCAGCAGCCTCGCCTTAGCCGGAGGTACAGATACGCAGTATTTT. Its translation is CASSLALAGGTDTQYF.

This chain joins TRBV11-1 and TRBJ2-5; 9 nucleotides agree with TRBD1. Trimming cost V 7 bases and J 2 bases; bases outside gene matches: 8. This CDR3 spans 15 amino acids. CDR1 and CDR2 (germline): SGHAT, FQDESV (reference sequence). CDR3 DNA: TGTGCCAGCATCAAAATACAGGGGGCGCAAGAGACCCAGTACTTC. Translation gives CASIKIQGAQETQYF.

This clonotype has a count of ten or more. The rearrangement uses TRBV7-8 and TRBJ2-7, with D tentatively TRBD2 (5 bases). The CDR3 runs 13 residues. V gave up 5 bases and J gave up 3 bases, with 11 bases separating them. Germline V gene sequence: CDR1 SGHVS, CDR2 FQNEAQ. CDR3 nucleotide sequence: TGTGCCAGCAGCCAAGGACGGGGCTACGAGCAGTACTTC. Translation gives CASSQGRGYEQYF. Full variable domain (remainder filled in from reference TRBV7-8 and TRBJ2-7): GAGVSQSPRYKVAKRGQDVALRCDPISGHVSLFWYQQALGQGPEFLTYFQNEAQLDKSGLPSDRFFAERPEGSVSTLKIQRTQQEDSAVYLCASSQGRGYEQYFGPGTRLTVT.

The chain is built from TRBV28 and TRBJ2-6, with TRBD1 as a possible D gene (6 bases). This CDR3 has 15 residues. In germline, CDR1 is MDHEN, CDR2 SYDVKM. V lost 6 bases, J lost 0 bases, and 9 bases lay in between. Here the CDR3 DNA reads TGTGCCAGCAGCGCGGACAGCTCTGGGGCCAACGTCCTGACTTTC. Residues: CASSADSSGANVLTF. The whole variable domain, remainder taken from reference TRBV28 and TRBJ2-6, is DVKVTQSSRYLVKRTGEKVFLECVQDMDHENMFWYRQDPGLGLRLIYFSYDVKMKEKGDIPEGYSVSREKKERFSLILESASTNQTSMYLCASSADSSGANVLTFGAGSRLTVL.

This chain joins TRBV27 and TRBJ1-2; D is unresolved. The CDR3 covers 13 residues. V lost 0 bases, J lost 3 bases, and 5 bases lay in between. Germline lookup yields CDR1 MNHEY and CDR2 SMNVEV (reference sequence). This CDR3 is CASSLSGHYGYTF. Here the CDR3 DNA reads TGTGCCAGCAGTTTATCAGGGCACTATGGCTACACCTTC.

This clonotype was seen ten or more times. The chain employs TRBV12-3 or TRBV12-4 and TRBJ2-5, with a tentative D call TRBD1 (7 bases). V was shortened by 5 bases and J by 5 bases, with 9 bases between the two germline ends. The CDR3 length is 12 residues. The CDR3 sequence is CASSPGGETQYF. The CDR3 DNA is TGTGCCAGCAGTCCAGGGGGGGAGACCCAGTACTTC.

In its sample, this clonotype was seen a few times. The CDR3 is CASSFSSGSGTGELFF. The CDR3 coding sequence is TGTGCCAGCAGCTTTTCTAGCGGGAGCGGCACCGGGGAGCTGTTTTTT. The genes are TRBV7-3 and TRBJ2-2; 10 bases fit TRBD2. There are 16 residues in the CDR3. The V segment lost 3 bases and the J segment 4 bases; nucleotides outside the gene matches: 5. Germline assignment: CDR1 SGHTA and CDR2 FQGTGA.

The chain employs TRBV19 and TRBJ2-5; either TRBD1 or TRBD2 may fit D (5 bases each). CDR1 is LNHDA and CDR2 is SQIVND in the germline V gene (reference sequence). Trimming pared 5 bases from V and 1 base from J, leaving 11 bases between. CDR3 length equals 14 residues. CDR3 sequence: CASSAGDGQETQYF. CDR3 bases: TGTGCCAGTAGTGCCGGGGACGGCCAAGAGACCCAGTACTTC.

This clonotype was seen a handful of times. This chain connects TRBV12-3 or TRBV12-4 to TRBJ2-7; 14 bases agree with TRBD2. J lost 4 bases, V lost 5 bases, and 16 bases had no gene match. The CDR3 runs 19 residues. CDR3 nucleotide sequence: TGTGCCAGCAGTCCAAGACTAGCGGGGGGGGGCCGTTCTCCTTACGAGCAGTACTTC. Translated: CASSPRLAGGGRSPYEQYF.

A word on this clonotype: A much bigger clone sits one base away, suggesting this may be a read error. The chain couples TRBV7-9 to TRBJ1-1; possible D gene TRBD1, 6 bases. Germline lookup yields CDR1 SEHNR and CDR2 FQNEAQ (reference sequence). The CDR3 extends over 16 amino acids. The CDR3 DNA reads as TGTGCCAGCAGCTTAGGGACAGTTCGGACGAACACTGAATCTTTCTTT. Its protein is CASSLGTVRTNTESFF.

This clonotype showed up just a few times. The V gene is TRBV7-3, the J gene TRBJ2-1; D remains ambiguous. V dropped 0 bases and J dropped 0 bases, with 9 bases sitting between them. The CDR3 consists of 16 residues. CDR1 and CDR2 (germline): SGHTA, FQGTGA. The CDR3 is CASSLTLDHSYNEQFF. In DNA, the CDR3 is TGTGCCAGCAGCTTAACTCTTGATCACTCCTACAATGAGCAGTTCTTC.

CDR3 amino acids: CASSGARGGLEPQHF. The CDR3 region has the DNA TGTGCCAGCAGCGGAGCTCGGGGGGGCTTGGAGCCCCAGCATTTT. V is TRBV5-6 and J is TRBJ1-5, with D possibly matching TRBD1 (6 bases). V lost 4 bases and J lost 8, with 19 bases in between. CDR3 size: 15 residues. The germline V gene has CDR1 SGHDT and CDR2 YYEEEE.

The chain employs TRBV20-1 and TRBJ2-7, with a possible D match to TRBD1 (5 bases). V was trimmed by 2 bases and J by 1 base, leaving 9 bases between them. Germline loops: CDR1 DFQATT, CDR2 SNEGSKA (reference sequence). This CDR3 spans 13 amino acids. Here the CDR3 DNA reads TGCAGTGCTAGACAGTCAGGGTCCTACGAGCAGTACTTC. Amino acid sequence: CSARQSGSYEQYF.

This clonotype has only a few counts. CDR3 residues: CASSLTQLLNEQFF. CDR3 DNA sequence: TGTGCCAGCAGTTTAACACAATTGCTCAATGAGCAGTTCTTC. This chain links TRBV27 with TRBJ2-1; D not resolved. The ends were cut back, 2 bases at V and 6 bases at J, with 11 bases in the middle. The CDR3 contains 14 residues. In germline, CDR1 is MNHEY, CDR2 SMNVEV (reference sequence).

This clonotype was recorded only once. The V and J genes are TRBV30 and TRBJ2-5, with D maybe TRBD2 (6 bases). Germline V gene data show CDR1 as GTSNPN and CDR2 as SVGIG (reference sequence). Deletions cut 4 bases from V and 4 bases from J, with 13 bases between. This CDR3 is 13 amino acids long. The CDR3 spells CAWMSGRRETQYF. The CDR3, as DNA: TGTGCCTGGATGTCCGGGAGAAGAGAGACCCAGTACTTC.

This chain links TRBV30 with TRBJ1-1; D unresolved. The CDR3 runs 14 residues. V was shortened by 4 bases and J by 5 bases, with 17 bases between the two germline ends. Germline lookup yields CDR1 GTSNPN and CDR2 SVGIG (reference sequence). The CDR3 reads CAWMIQSLRTEAFF. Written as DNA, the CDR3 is TGTGCCTGGATGATACAGAGCTTGAGGACTGAAGCTTTCTTT. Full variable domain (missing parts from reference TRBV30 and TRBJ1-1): SQTIHQWPATLVQPVGSPLSLECTVEGTSNPNLYWYRQAAGRGLQLLFYSVGIGQISSEVPQNLSASRPQDRQFILSSKKLLLSDSGFYLCAWMIQSLRTEAFFGQGTRLTVV.

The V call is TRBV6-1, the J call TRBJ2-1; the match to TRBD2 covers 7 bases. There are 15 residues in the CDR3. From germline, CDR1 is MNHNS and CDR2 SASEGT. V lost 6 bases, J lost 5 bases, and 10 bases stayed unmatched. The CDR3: CASSPAGLRDNEQFF. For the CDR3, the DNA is TGTGCCAGCAGCCCGGCGGGACTACGGGACAATGAGCAGTTCTTC.

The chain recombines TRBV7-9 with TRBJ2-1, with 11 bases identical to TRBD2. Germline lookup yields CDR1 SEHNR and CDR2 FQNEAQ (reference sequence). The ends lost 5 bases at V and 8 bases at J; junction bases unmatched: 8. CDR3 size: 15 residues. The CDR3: CASSPLLAGEDEQFF. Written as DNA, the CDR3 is TGTGCCAGCAGCCCCCTACTAGCGGGAGAGGATGAGCAGTTCTTC.